The 17 T cell receptor beta chains in this list originate from one sample, sequenced in a study of blood T cell repertoires in COVID-19. Only in-frame clones appear in the TCRdb table, and some are missing; sequencing was by immunoSEQ multiplex PCR. The data hold fewer than 350,000 clones, with 70% to 90% observed a single time. The sequenced material came from peripheral blood. These receptors came from a woman between 25 and 40 years old with COVID-19, enrolled during active disease.

The chain employs TRBV6-5 and TRBJ1-2; D unclear. V lost 0 bases to trimming and J lost 2 bases, with 10 bases between them. This CDR3 spans 15 amino acids. Germline V gene data show CDR1 as MNHEY and CDR2 as SVGAGI. The CDR3 nucleotides are TGTGCCAGCAGTTACTCGAGTAAGCTAAACTATGGCTACACCTTC. It translates to CASSYSSKLNYGYTF.

The rearrangement links TRBV12-3 or TRBV12-4 to TRBJ1-2; 9 bases agree with TRBD1. The CDR3 is made up of 13 amino acids. V dropped 6 bases and J dropped 8; count of bases not matched to a gene: 7. The CDR3 loop is CASSWTGDYGYTF. CDR3 DNA sequence: TGTGCCAGCAGCTGGACAGGGGATTACGGCTACACCTTC.

The chain couples TRBV11-2 to TRBJ1-3; TRBD1 is a possible D gene (5 bases). This CDR3 comprises 17 residues. Germline V gives CDR1 SGHAT, CDR2 FQNNGV. Trimming left V 7 bases short and J 2 bases short, with 21 bases between. CDR3 sequence (DNA): TGTGCCAGCAACTCGGAGGGATTTGGGGACCCTGGAAACACCATATATTTT. Its translation: CASNSEGFGDPGNTIYF. The whole variable domain, filled in from reference TRBV11-2 and TRBJ1-3, reads EAGVAQSPRYKIIEKRQSVAFWCNPISGHATLYWYQQILGQGPKLLIQFQNNGVVDDSQLPKDRFSAERLKGVDSTLKIQPAKLEDSAVYLCASNSEGFGDPGNTIYFGEGSWLTVV.

The chain is built from TRBV6-6 and TRBJ1-1; D perhaps matches TRBD1 (5 bases). CDR1 and CDR2 (germline): MNHNY, SVGAGI (reference sequence). Trimming stripped 8 bases from V and 0 bases from J, with 10 bases between. The CDR3 contains 13 residues. The CDR3 coding sequence is TGTGCCAGCCGACAGAACATGAACACTGAAGCTTTCTTT. This gives the protein CASRQNMNTEAFF.

The rearrangement links TRBV2 to TRBJ1-1, with 7 bases aligning to TRBD1. Losses at the gene ends were 6 bases for V and 0 bases for J; bases not matched to a gene: 4. The CDR3 totals 14 residues. Germline values: CDR1 SNHLY, CDR2 FYNNEI. CDR3 region: CASSKQGLNTEAFF. CDR3 nucleotides: TGTGCCAGCAGCAAACAGGGGTTGAACACTGAAGCTTTCTTT.

The rearrangement joins TRBV5-4 to TRBJ2-1; 7 bases fit TRBD2. The CDR3 contains 14 residues. J was trimmed by 5 bases and V by 1 base; bases with no gene match: 3. Germline values: CDR1 SGHNT, CDR2 YYREEE (reference sequence). The CDR3 loop is CASSLPRGDNEQFF. As DNA, the CDR3 is TGTGCCAGCAGCTTGCCCCGGGGGGACAATGAGCAGTTCTTC.

The chain is built from TRBV2 and TRBJ2-3; 10 bases are a match to TRBD2. The germline V gene has CDR1 SNHLY and CDR2 FYNNEI. The CDR3 is made up of 15 amino acids. J was trimmed by 1 base and V by 7 bases; bases with no gene match: 5. The CDR3 protein is CASIGTSVRTDTQYF. CDR3 sequence (DNA): TGTGCCAGCATAGGGACTAGCGTTCGCACAGATACGCAGTATTTT.

The rearrangement uses TRBV5-1 and TRBJ2-3, with D maybe TRBD1 (5 bases). CDR1 and CDR2 (germline): SGHRS, YFSETQ. The CDR3 is 15 amino acids. The germline V and J ends were trimmed by 0 bases and 1 base, with 9 bases remaining between them. The CDR3 DNA is TGCGCCAGCAGCTTGGCCAGGGCGGGCACAGATACGCAGTATTTT. Translation gives CASSLARAGTDTQYF.

The gene calls are TRBV5-6 and TRBJ1-3; D perhaps matches TRBD1 (5 bases). Trimming removed 4 bases from V and 4 bases from J, with 15 bases in between. CDR1 is SGHDT, CDR2 YYEEEE, per germline. The CDR3 totals 15 residues. Here the CDR3 DNA reads TGTGCCAGCAGCCCCCAGGGTTCCCTCGGAAACACCATATATTTT. Its translation is CASSPQGSLGNTIYF. Full variable domain (outside the CDR3, taken from reference TRBV5-6 and TRBJ1-3): DAGVTQSPTHLIKTRGQQVTLRCSPKSGHDTVSWYQQALGQGPQFIFQYYEEEERQRGNFPDRFSGHQFPNYSSELNVNALLLGDSALYLCASSPQGSLGNTIYFGEGSWLTVV.

The chain links TRBV5-4 to TRBJ2-1; TRBD2 might be the D (6 bases). CDR3 length: 14 amino acids. Germline-derived CDR1 and CDR2 are SGHNT and YYREEE (reference sequence). Between the trimmed V and J ends, which lost 4 bases and 2 bases, there was a span of 10 bases. CDR3 residues: CASSGTSTYNEQFF. Here the CDR3 DNA reads TGTGCCAGCAGCGGGACTTCAACCTACAATGAGCAGTTCTTC.

The J gene is TRBJ2-3, the V gene TRBV4-1, with D possibly TRBD1 on 6 matching bases. V was trimmed by 4 bases and J by 2 bases, leaving 13 bases between them. Germline CDR1 MGHRA, CDR2 YSYEKL. The CDR3 extends over 15 amino acids. DNA for the CDR3: TGCGCCAGCAGCCGGGGGCCCCAAAACACAGATACGCAGTATTTT. Protein product: CASSRGPQNTDTQYF.

This clone was seen a handful of times. The gene calls are TRBV18 and TRBJ2-5; D gene unclear. The germline gives CDR1 KGHSH, CDR2 LQKENI. V lost 6 bases to trimming and J lost 3 bases, with 5 bases between them. This CDR3 comprises 11 residues. The CDR3 region has the DNA TGTGCCAGCTCCCCCAAAGAGACCCAGTACTTC. Translating gives CASSPKETQYF.

This clone appeared a single time. V gene TRBV6-5 combines with J gene TRBJ2-2, with 7 positions matching TRBD1. V shed 8 bases, J shed 2 bases, and the junction held 8 bases outside the gene matches. This CDR3 is built from 15 residues. The germline V gene has CDR1 MNHEY and CDR2 SVGAGI. DNA of the CDR3: TGTGCCAGCCTACAGGGGCAGACCAACACCGGGGAGCTGTTTTTT. The encoded protein is CASLQGQTNTGELFF.

The chain recombines TRBV5-4 with TRBJ1-1; 7 bases are shared with TRBD1. This CDR3 region has 14 residues. Germline V lookup: CDR1 SGHNT, CDR2 YYREEE (reference sequence). J lost 5 bases, V lost 5 bases, and 9 bases had no gene match. CDR3 sequence reads: CASRRQGVRTEAFF. The CDR3, as DNA: TGTGCCAGCAGACGACAGGGTGTGAGGACTGAAGCTTTCTTT.

The table lists this clone with a count of one. This sequence joins TRBV12-3 or TRBV12-4 and TRBJ2-5; no definite D call. Trimming shortened V by 3 bases and J by 3 bases, and 8 bases separated the two germline ends. CDR3 length: 13 amino acids. CDR3 residues: CASSFSPKETQYF. In nucleotides, the CDR3 is TGTGCCAGCAGTTTTAGCCCAAAAGAGACCCAGTACTTC.

The table lists this clone with a few counts. This chain uses TRBV5-1 with TRBJ2-7; 9 nucleotides agree with TRBD1. This CDR3 has 15 residues. With 6 bases clipped from V and 6 bases from J, the junction kept 13 bases outside the gene matches. CDR1 is SGHRS and CDR2 is YFSETQ in the germline V gene. In DNA, the CDR3 is TGCGCCAGCAAAAGGTTGACCGGGACAGGGACCGAGCAGTACTTC. This translates into CASKRLTGTGTEQYF. The complete variable domain, with remaining parts taken from reference TRBV5-1 and TRBJ2-7, reads KAGVTQTPRYLIKTRGQQVTLSCSPISGHRSVSWYQQTPGQGLQFLFEYFSETQRNKGNFPGRFSGRQFSNSRSEMNVSTLELGDSALYLCASKRLTGTGTEQYFGPGTRLTVT.

This clone showed up just once. This chain joins TRBV10-2 and TRBJ1-1, with 7 bases fitting TRBD1. This CDR3 has 14 residues. Germline CDR1 and CDR2: WSHSY and SAAADI. With 6 bases clipped from V and 0 bases from J, the junction kept 4 bases outside the gene matches. The CDR3 coding sequence is TGCGCCAGCAGGGGACAGCAGTTGAACACTGAAGCTTTCTTT. Translating gives CASRGQQLNTEAFF.